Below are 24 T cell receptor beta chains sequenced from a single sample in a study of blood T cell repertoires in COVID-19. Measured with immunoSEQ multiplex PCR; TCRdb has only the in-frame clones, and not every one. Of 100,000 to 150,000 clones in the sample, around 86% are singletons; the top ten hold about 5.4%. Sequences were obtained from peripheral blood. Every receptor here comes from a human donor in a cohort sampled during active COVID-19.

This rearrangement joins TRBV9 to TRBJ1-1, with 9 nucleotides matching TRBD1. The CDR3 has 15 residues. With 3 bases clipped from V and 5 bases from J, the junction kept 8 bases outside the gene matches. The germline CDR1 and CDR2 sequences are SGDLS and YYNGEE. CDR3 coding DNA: TGTGCCAGCAGCGGCAAACAGGGGGCCGGGACTGAAGCTTTCTTT. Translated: CASSGKQGAGTEAFF.

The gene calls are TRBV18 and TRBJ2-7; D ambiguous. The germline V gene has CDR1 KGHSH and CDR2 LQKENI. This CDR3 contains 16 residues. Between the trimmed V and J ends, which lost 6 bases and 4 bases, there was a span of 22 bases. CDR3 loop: CASSAVPDILSYEQYF. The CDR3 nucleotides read TGTGCCAGCTCTGCCGTCCCAGACATTTTAAGTTACGAGCAGTACTTC.

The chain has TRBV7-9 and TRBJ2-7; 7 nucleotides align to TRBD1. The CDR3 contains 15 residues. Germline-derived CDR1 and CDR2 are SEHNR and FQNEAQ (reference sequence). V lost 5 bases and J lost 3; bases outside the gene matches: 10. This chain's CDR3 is CASSLGQALIYEQYF. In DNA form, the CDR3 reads TGTGCCAGCAGCCTCGGACAGGCCCTTATCTACGAGCAGTACTTC.

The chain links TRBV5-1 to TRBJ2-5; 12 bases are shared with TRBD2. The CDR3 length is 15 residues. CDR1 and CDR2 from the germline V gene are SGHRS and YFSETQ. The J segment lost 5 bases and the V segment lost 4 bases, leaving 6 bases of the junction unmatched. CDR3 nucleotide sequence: TGCGCCAGCAGCACCGGACTAGCGGGAATGGAGACCCAGTACTTC. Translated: CASSTGLAGMETQYF.

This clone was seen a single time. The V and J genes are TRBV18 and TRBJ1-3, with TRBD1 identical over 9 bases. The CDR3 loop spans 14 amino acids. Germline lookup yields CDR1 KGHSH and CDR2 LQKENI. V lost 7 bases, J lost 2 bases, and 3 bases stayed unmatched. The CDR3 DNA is TGTGCCAGCTTCGACAGGGGGGCTGGAAACACCATATATTTT. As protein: CASFDRGAGNTIYF.

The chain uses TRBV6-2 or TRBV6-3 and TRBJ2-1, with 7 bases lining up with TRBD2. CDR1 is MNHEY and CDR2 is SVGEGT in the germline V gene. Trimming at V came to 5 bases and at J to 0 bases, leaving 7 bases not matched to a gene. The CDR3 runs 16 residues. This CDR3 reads CASSRWRENSYNEQFF. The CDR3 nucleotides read TGTGCCAGCAGTCGGTGGCGGGAGAACTCCTACAATGAGCAGTTCTTC.

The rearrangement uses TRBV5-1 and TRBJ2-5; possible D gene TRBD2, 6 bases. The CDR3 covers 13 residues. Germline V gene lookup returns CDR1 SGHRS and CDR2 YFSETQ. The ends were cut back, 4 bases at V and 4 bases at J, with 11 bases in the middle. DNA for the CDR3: TGCGCCAGCAGCGGGGGGACTGTAGAGACCCAGTACTTC. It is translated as CASSGGTVETQYF.

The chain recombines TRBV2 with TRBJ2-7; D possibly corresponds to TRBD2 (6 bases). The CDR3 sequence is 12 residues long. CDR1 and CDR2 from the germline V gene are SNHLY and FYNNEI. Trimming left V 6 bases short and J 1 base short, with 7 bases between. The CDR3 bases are TGTGCCAGCAGCGGGAGTTCCTACGAGCAGTACTTC. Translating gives CASSGSSYEQYF.

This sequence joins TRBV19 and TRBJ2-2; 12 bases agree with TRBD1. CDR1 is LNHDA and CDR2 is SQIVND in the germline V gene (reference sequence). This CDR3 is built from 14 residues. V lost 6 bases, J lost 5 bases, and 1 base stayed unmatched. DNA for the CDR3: TGTGCCAGTAGGGGACAGGGGGCGACCGGGGAGCTGTTTTTT. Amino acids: CASRGQGATGELFF.

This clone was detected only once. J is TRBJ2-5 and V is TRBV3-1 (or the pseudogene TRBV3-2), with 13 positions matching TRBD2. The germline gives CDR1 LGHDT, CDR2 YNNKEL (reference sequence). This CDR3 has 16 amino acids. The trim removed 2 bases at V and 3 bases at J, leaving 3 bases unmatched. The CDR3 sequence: CASSQQLAGGKETQYF. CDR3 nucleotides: TGTGCCAGCAGCCAACAACTAGCGGGAGGGAAAGAGACCCAGTACTTC.

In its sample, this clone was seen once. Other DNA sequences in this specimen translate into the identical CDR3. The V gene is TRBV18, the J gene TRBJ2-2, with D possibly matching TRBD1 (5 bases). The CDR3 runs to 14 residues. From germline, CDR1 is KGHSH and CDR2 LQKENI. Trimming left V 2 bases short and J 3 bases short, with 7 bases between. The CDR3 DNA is TGTGCCAGCTCACCAACAGGTTACACCGGGGAGCTGTTTTTT. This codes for CASSPTGYTGELFF.

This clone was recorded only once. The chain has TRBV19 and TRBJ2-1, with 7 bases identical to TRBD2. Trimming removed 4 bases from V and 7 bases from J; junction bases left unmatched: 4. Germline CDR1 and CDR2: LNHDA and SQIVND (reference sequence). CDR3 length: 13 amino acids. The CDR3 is CASSTPAGNEQFF. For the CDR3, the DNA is TGTGCCAGTAGTACCCCAGCGGGGAATGAGCAGTTCTTC. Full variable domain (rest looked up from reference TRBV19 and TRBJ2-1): DGGITQSPKYLFRKEGQNVTLSCEQNLNHDAMYWYRQDPGQGLRLIYYSQIVNDFQKGDIAEGYSVSREKKESFPLTVTSAQKNPTAFYLCASSTPAGNEQFFGPGTRLTVL.

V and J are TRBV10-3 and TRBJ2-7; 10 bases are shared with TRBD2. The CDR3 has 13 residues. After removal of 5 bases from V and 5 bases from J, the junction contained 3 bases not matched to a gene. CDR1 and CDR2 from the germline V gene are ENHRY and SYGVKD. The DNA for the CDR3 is TGTGCCATCAGTCTAGCGGGAGATAACGAGCAGTACTTC. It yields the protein CAISLAGDNEQYF.

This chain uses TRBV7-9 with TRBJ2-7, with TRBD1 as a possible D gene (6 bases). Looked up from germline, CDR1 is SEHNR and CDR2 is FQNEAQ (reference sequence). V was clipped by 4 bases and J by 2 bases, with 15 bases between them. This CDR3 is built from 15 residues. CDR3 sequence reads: CASSSTHRAPYEQYF. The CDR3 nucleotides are TGTGCCAGCAGCTCAACCCACAGGGCCCCCTACGAGCAGTACTTC.

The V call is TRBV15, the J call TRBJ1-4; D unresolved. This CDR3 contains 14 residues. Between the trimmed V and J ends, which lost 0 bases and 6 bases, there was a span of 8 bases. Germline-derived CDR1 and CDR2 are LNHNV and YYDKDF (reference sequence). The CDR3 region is CATSRDNGDEKLFF. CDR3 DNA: TGTGCCACCAGCAGAGATAACGGGGATGAAAAACTGTTTTTT. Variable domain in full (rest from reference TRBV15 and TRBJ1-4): DAMVIQNPRYQVTQFGKPVTLSCSQTLNHNVMYWYQQKSSQAPKLLFHYYDKDFNNEADTPDNFQSRRPNTSFCFLDIRSPGLGDTAMYLCATSRDNGDEKLFFGSGTQLSVL.

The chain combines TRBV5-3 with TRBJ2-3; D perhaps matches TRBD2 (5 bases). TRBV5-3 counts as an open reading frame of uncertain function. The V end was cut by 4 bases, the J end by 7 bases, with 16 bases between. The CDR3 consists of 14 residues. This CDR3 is CARSVTNLKYTQYF. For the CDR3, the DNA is TGTGCCAGAAGCGTGACTAATTTGAAGTATACGCAGTATTTT.

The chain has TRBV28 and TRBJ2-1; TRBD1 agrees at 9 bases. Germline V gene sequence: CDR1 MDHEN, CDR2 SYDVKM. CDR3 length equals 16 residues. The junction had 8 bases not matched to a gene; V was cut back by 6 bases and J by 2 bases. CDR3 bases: TGTGCCAGCAGCTCACAGGGGGCGATTACCTACAATGAGCAGTTCTTC. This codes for CASSSQGAITYNEQFF.

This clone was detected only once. The CDR3 nucleotides are TGTGCCAGCAGTTTAGGGCATCCCTCCTACAATGAGCAGTTCTTC. Protein: CASSLGHPSYNEQFF. V usage is TRBV27 and J usage is TRBJ2-1, with D unresolved. CDR3 length: 15 amino acids. Germline V CDR1 and CDR2: MNHEY, SMNVEV (reference sequence). V was cut by 2 bases and J by 0 bases, with 8 bases left in between.

In DNA form, the CDR3 reads TGTGCCAGCAGTTACCCCCTACCCGCGACATCTAACACTGAAGCTTTCTTT. It encodes CASSYPLPATSNTEAFF. This chain connects TRBV6-2 or TRBV6-3 to TRBJ1-1; D gene ambiguous. Germline CDR1 and CDR2: MNHEY and SVGEGT. The CDR3 is 17 amino acids. Trimming took 2 bases from V and 2 from J, leaving 18 bases between them.

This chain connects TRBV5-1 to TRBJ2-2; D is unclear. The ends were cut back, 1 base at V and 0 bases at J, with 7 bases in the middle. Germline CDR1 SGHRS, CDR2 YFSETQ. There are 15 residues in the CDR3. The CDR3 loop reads CASSLLVSNTGELFF. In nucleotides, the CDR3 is TGCGCCAGCAGCTTGTTAGTCTCGAACACCGGGGAGCTGTTTTTT.

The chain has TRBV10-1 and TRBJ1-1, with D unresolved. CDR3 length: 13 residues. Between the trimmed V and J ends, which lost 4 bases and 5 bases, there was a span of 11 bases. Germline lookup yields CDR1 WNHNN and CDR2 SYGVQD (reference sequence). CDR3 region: CASSAAGNTEAFF. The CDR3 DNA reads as TGCGCCAGCAGTGCCGCGGGGAATACTGAAGCTTTCTTT.

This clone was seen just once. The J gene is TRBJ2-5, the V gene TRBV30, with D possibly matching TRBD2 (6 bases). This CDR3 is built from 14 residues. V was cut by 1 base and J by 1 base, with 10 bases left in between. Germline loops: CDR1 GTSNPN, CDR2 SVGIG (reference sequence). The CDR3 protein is CAWSGGAVQETQYF. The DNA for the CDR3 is TGTGCCTGGAGTGGCGGGGCAGTCCAAGAGACCCAGTACTTC.

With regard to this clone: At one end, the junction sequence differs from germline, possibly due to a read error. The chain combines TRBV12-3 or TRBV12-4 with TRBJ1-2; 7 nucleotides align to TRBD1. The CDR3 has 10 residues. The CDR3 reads CASSRTGTVF. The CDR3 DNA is TGTGCCAGCAGTCGAACCGGGACAGTCTTC.

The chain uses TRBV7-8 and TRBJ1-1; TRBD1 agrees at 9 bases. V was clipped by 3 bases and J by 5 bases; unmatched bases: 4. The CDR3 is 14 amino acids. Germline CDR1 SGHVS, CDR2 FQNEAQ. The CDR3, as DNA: TGTGCCAGCAGCTTTCGGACAGGGGAAACTGAAGCTTTCTTT. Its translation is CASSFRTGETEAFF. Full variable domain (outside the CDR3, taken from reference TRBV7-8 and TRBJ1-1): GAGVSQSPRYKVAKRGQDVALRCDPISGHVSLFWYQQALGQGPEFLTYFQNEAQLDKSGLPSDRFFAERPEGSVSTLKIQRTQQEDSAVYLCASSFRTGETEAFFGQGTRLTVV.